These 14 T cell receptor beta chains originate from one sample sequenced in a study of early T cells in non-severe SARS-CoV-2 infection. MiXCR, run by TCRdb on the 5' RACE reads, gives a single entry per CDR3 protein. The data show about 55,000 distinct CDR3 sequences, 5% to 7.5% seen once. The sample consisted of whole blood, taken at baseline. The receptors stem from an adult who was a healthcare worker with PCR-confirmed SARS-CoV-2 infection or an uninfected control (not recorded which).

The chain uses TRBV20-1 and TRBJ2-7; maybe TRBD1 (6 bases). The CDR3 is 14 amino acids. The V and J ends lost 4 bases and 4 bases respectively, with 17 bases between them. The germline CDR1 and CDR2 sequences are DFQATT and SNEGSKA (reference sequence). CDR3 nucleotides: TGCAGTGCTATTGGAGGAAAGGGGGAGTACGAGCAGTACTTC. This sequence encodes CSAIGGKGEYEQYF.

This clonotype was seen ten or more times. This chain joins TRBV4-3 and TRBJ2-7; D remains ambiguous. Trimming left V 1 base short and J 3 bases short, with 16 bases between. The germline gives CDR1 LGHNA, CDR2 YSLEER. The CDR3 runs 16 residues. CDR3 in amino acids: CASSQVFGPTDYEQYF. CDR3 bases: TGCGCCAGCAGCCAAGTTTTTGGCCCAACGGACTACGAGCAGTACTTC.

This clonotype was counted ten times or more. The J gene is TRBJ2-1, the V gene TRBV3-1; D is perhaps TRBD2 (5 bases). This CDR3 has 18 amino acids. CDR1 and CDR2 from the germline V gene are LGHDT and YNNKEL (reference sequence). V was cut by 0 bases and J by 0 bases, with 15 bases left in between. The CDR3, as DNA: TGTGCCAGCAGCCAAGATTCGTACCGGGGTACCTCCTACAATGAGCAGTTCTTC. Translation: CASSQDSYRGTSYNEQFF.

This clonotype has ten or more counts. The chain uses TRBV7-9 and TRBJ1-5; 7 nucleotides align to TRBD1. With V trimmed by 6 bases and J by 0 bases, 8 bases remained unmatched. Germline assignment: CDR1 SEHNR and CDR2 FQNEAQ (reference sequence). This CDR3 is built from 16 residues. This CDR3 is CASSHEGAYSNQPQHF. The CDR3, as DNA: TGTGCCAGCAGTCACGAGGGGGCCTATAGCAATCAGCCCCAGCATTTT.

V usage is TRBV4-2 and J usage is TRBJ2-7; 9 positions agree with TRBD1. With V trimmed by 1 base and J by 6 bases, 10 bases remained unmatched. Germline loops: CDR1 LGHNA, CDR2 YNFKEQ. The CDR3 consists of 16 residues. This CDR3 reads CASSQAPGQGFLEQYF. In DNA form, the CDR3 reads TGTGCCAGCAGCCAAGCACCGGGACAGGGATTCCTCGAGCAGTACTTC.

This clonotype appeared a few times. V is TRBV6-2 or TRBV6-3 and J is TRBJ1-2; D possibly corresponds to TRBD1 (6 bases). Germline V gene lookup returns CDR1 MNHEY and CDR2 SVGEGT. The V end was cut by 5 bases, the J end by 4 bases, with 29 bases between. The CDR3 has 19 amino acids. The CDR3 protein is CASSHPYHRDTLEGYGYTF. The CDR3 region has the DNA TGTGCCAGCAGTCACCCATACCACCGGGACACCTTAGAGGGCTATGGCTACACCTTC.

The V gene is TRBV5-1, the J gene TRBJ2-1; no firm D call. In germline, CDR1 is SGHRS, CDR2 YFSETQ. Trimming took 0 bases from V and 4 from J, leaving 8 bases between them. The CDR3 length is 14 residues. The CDR3 spells CASSLEGIYNEQFF. In nucleotides, the CDR3 is TGCGCCAGCAGCTTGGAGGGCATATACAATGAGCAGTTCTTC. Full variable domain (outside the CDR3, taken from reference TRBV5-1 and TRBJ2-1): KAGVTQTPRYLIKTRGQQVTLSCSPISGHRSVSWYQQTPGQGLQFLFEYFSETQRNKGNFPGRFSGRQFSNSRSEMNVSTLELGDSALYLCASSLEGIYNEQFFGPGTRLTVL.

The V and J genes are TRBV7-6 and TRBJ2-7; D possibly corresponds to TRBD1 (6 bases). CDR1 and CDR2 from the germline V gene are SGHVS and FNYEAQ. The V gene lost 4 bases and the J gene lost 3 bases, with 7 bases spanning the gap. The CDR3 is made up of 12 amino acids. CDR3 amino acids: CASSSGDYEQYF. The CDR3 bases are TGTGCCAGCAGCTCAGGGGACTACGAGCAGTACTTC.

This clonotype came up many times. This rearrangement joins TRBV18 to TRBJ1-1; D perhaps matches TRBD1 (5 bases). Germline CDR1 reads KGHSH; CDR2 reads LQKENI. The V and J ends lost 5 bases and 1 base respectively, with 8 bases between them. CDR3 length: 13 residues. The DNA of the CDR3 is TGTGCCAGCTCAGGGGGACGGAACACTGAAGCTTTCTTT. It yields the protein CASSGGRNTEAFF.

In this sample, this clonotype turned up many times. The chain has TRBV7-9 and TRBJ2-5, with TRBD1 identical over 7 bases. The CDR3 consists of 15 residues. Germline CDR1 and CDR2: SEHNR and FQNEAQ (reference sequence). J was trimmed by 6 bases and V by 5 bases; bases with no gene match: 12. CDR3 in amino acids: CASSLHTGEGQTQYF. In DNA form, the CDR3 reads TGTGCCAGCAGCCTGCATACAGGGGAAGGACAGACCCAGTACTTC.

This clonotype was observed a handful of times. This chain links TRBV27 with TRBJ2-7; D is perhaps TRBD2 (5 bases). The CDR3 totals 10 residues. With 10 bases removed from V and 2 bases from J, the gap between germline ends came to 6 bases. CDR1 is MNHEY, CDR2 SMNVEV, per germline (reference sequence). The CDR3 DNA is TGTGCCATCGGGACCTACGAGCAGTACTTC. It is translated as CAIGTYEQYF.

This chain joins TRBV27 and TRBJ2-5; D gene ambiguous. Germline V lookup: CDR1 MNHEY, CDR2 SMNVEV (reference sequence). With 0 bases removed from V and 5 bases from J, the gap between germline ends came to 7 bases. The CDR3 runs 13 residues. As DNA, the CDR3 is TGTGCCAGCAGTTTATCAGGGTCGGAGACCCAGTACTTC. Translating it yields CASSLSGSETQYF.

This clonotype has just one count. A junction boundary mismatches the germline segment, possibly from a read error. The chain combines TRBV20-1 with TRBJ1-3, with 7 bases matching TRBD1. CDR1 DFQATT and CDR2 SNEGSKA come from the germline V gene (reference sequence). This CDR3 spans 14 amino acids. CDR3: CSASRGGYENTIHF. CDR3 nucleotide sequence: TGCAGTGCTAGCCGAGGGGGCTATGAAAACACCATACATTTT.

This clonotype was detected only a few times. The genes are TRBV7-3 and TRBJ2-1, with TRBD2 identical over 8 bases. With 5 bases clipped from V and 3 bases from J, the junction kept 9 bases outside the gene matches. The CDR3 length is 16 residues. From germline, CDR1 is SGHTA and CDR2 FQGTGA. This CDR3 reads CASSPIAGIHYNEQFF. The CDR3 bases are TGTGCCAGCAGCCCTATAGCGGGGATCCACTACAATGAGCAGTTCTTC. Looking up the rest from reference TRBV7-3 and TRBJ2-1 gives the full variable domain: GAGVSQTPSNKVTEKGKYVELRCDPISGHTALYWYRQSLGQGPEFLIYFQGTGAADDSGLPNDRFFAVRPEGSVSTLKIQRTERGDSAVYLCASSPIAGIHYNEQFFGPGTRLTVL.